The clone carrying this TCR beta chain was picked up many times. Its target is unknown. The CDR3 spans 14 residues. Germline assignment: CDR1 SGHTA and CDR2 FQGTGA. With 1 base removed from V and 2 bases from J, the gap between germline ends came to 8 bases. The data stem from a study of neurological immune-mediated disorders. At the level of the study: The 35 or so patients with multiple sclerosis comprised around 31 relapsing-remitting cases and 3 secondary progressive cases. General study results and limits: Multiple sclerosis, the disease with the least TCR clonal expansion, fell below healthy controls, whereas HTLV-1-associated myelopathy showed the most.

TCRdb processed the 5' RACE reads anew with MiXCR; each CDR3 protein has one entry. The sample has 30,000 to 40,000 distinct CDR3 sequences, 3.8% seen once. The rearrangement links TRBV7-3 to TRBJ2-5, with D tentatively TRBD2 (5 bases). This TCR derives from a man younger than 45 with multiple sclerosis. The sample consisted of PBMCs. The CDR3 DNA follows: TGTGCCAGCAGCTTAAAAGGACTTCAAGAGACCCAGTACTTC. It codes for CASSLKGLQETQYF.